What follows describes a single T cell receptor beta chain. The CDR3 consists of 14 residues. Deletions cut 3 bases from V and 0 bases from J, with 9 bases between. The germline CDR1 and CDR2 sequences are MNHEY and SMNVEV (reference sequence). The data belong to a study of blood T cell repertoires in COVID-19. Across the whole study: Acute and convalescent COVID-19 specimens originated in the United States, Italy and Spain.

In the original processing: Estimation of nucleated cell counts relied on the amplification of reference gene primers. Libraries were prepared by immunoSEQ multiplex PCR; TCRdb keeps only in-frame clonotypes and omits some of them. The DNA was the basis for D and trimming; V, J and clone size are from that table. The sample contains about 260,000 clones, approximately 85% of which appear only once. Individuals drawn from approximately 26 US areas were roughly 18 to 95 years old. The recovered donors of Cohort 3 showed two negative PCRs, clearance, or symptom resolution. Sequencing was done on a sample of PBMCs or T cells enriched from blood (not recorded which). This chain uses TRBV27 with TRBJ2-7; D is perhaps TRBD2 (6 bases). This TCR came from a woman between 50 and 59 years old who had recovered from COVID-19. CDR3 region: CASSLGGFSYEQYF. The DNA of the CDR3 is TGTGCCAGCAGTTTGGGGGGATTCTCCTACGAGCAGTACTTC.